What follows describes a single T cell receptor beta chain. The data belong to a study of blood T cell repertoires in COVID-19. Trimming took 10 bases from V and 7 from J, leaving 17 bases between them. The CDR3 totals 12 residues. In germline, CDR1 is ENHRY, CDR2 SYGVKD. Sequencing was performed with immunoSEQ multiplex PCR; in TCRdb, only in-frame clones are kept and a portion is missing. This sample carries roughly 58,000 clones, 76% of them seen once, and the ten largest clones take roughly a fifth. The clonotype comes from a man in his forties or fifties with active or convalescent COVID-19. The chain joins TRBV10-3 to TRBJ2-7, with a possible D match to TRBD2 (7 bases). Specimen: peripheral blood. CDR3 bases: TGTGCCAGCCGGGGGGCCCTCAGGGAGCAGTACTTC. This encodes CASRGALREQYF.